This is a list of T cell receptor beta chains from one sample in a study of PD-1 blockade in classical Hodgkin lymphoma. The data were produced by immunoSEQ multiplex PCR, yet TCRdb's version contains in-frame clones alone and is incomplete. The sample shows roughly 28,000 clones, about 91% of them seen only once. The sequenced sample was CD8+ T cells from blood, obtained at baseline. The receptor set was obtained from a human donor with classical Hodgkin lymphoma. The CDR3 runs from the conserved cysteine through the conserved F or W. D genes are given only for firm matches. A clone size is listed for some rows: how often the clone was seen (once, few, many), or a class if it is expanded.

>NA|TRBV9|NA|TRBJ2-5
CASSAPRVETQYF
TGTGCCAGCAGCGCCCCTCGGGTAGAGACCCAGTACTTC
>NA|TRBV6-6|NA|TRBJ1-5
CASSYGTSNQPQHF
TGTGCCAGCAGTTACGGAACGAGCAATCAGCCCCAGCATTTT
>NA|TRBV29-1|NA|TRBJ2-5
CSVYRDQETQYF
TGCAGCGTATACCGGGACCAAGAGACCCAGTACTTC
>NA|TRBV7-9|NA|TRBJ2-7
CASSSSPYEQYF
TGTGCCAGCAGCTCCTCTCCCTACGAGCAGTACTTC
>NA|TRBV27|once|TRBJ2-7
CASSLRQRGEQYF
TGTGCCAGCAGTTTGAGACAGAGGGGGGAGCAGTACTTC
>NA|TRBV7-9|NA|TRBJ2-5
CASSPWAGSAEETQYF
TGTGCCAGCAGCCCGTGGGCTGGCTCGGCTGAGGAGACCCAGTACTTC
>NA|TRBV2|NA|TRBJ2-7
CASRVTLYYEQYF
TGTGCCAGCAGGGTGACTCTCTACTACGAGCAGTACTTC
>TRBD2|TRBV28|NA|TRBJ2-1
CASGRETPGGDEQFF
TGTGCCAGCGGGCGGGAGACCCCTGGAGGGGATGAGCAGTTCTTC
>TRBD1|TRBV18|NA|TRBJ2-1
CASSLRQGAVYNEQFF
TGTGCCAGCTCACTTCGACAGGGGGCCGTTTACAATGAGCAGTTCTTC
>NA|TRBV5-6|few|TRBJ2-2
CASSLSSNTGELFF
TGTGCCAGCAGCTTGAGTTCGAACACCGGGGAGCTGTTTTTT
>NA|TRBV27|few|TRBJ1-2
CASSLSGSFNYGYTF
TGTGCCAGCAGTTTATCAGGGTCCTTTAACTATGGCTACACCTTC
>NA|TRBV10-3|NA|TRBJ1-2
CAISESFRSQLKGYTF
TGTGCCATCAGTGAGTCTTTCCGGAGCCAATTAAAGGGCTACACCTTC
>NA|TRBV6-5|NA|TRBJ1-1
CASSYSSMNTEAFF
TGTGCCAGCAGTTACTCCTCTATGAACACTGAAGCTTTCTTT
>TRBD2|TRBV13|NA|TRBJ2-4
CASSRRGLAKNIQYF
TGTGCCAGCAGCCGGCGGGGGTTAGCCAAAAACATTCAGTACTTC
>TRBD2|TRBV2|NA|TRBJ2-1
CARHAGASNNEQFF
TGTGCCAGGCATGCGGGAGCGTCTAACAATGAGCAGTTCTTC
>NA|TRBV25-1|NA|TRBJ2-2
CASSLTGRELFF
TGTGCCAGCAGTCTCACAGGGAGGGAGCTGTTTTTT
>NA|TRBV5-5|NA|TRBJ2-5
CASSFSLEDFQETQYF
TGTGCCAGCAGCTTTTCTCTCGAGGATTTTCAAGAGACCCAGTACTTC
>NA|TRBV7-7|NA|TRBJ1-2
CASSLVGDGVLRAGYTF
TGTGCCAGCAGCTTAGTGGGGGACGGCGTGCTACGGGCTGGCTACACCTTC
>NA|TRBV9|NA|TRBJ1-3
CASSGKGRGGNAGNTIYF
TGTGCCAGCAGCGGAAAGGGACGGGGGGGGAACGCTGGAAACACCATATATTTT
>NA|TRBV28|NA|TRBJ1-2
CASSLWGEYWGYTF
TGTGCCAGCAGTTTATGGGGGGAGTATTGGGGCTACACCTTC
>TRBD1|TRBV27|NA|TRBJ2-2
CASSSLGGFGGELFF
TGTGCCTCGAGCTCGCTAGGGGGCTTTGGCGGGGAGCTGTTTTTT
>NA|TRBV9|once|TRBJ2-2
CASSVGDLPGTGELFF
TGTGCCAGCAGCGTAGGGGACCTTCCTGGGACGGGGGAGCTGTTTTTT
>NA|TRBV2|NA|TRBJ2-7
CASSVSYEQYF
TGTGCCAGCAGTGTCTCCTACGAGCAGTACTTC
>NA|TRBV7-9|once|TRBJ2-7
CASSYLTALGTYEQYF
TGTGCCAGCAGCTACCTAACGGCCCTAGGGACCTACGAGCAGTACTTC
>NA|TRBV9|NA|TRBJ2-7
CASSVEGTLVSEQYF
TGTGCCAGCAGCGTAGAGGGGACCCTAGTCTCCGAGCAGTACTTC
>NA|TRBV7-2|NA|TRBJ1-3
CASSLDGGSGNTIYF
TGTGCCAGCAGCTTAGATGGGGGTTCTGGAAACACCATATATTTT
>NA|TRBV5-6|NA|TRBJ1-1
CASSLSGASYEAFF
TGTGCCAGCAGCCTTAGCGGGGCCTCCTATGAAGCTTTCTTT
>TRBD2|TRBV7-9|once|TRBJ2-7
CASSSPPLAGVGYEQYF
TGTGCCAGCAGCTCCCCTCCACTAGCGGGAGTTGGGTACGAGCAGTACTTC
>NA|TRBV19|NA|TRBJ2-1
CASSYAGGGGEQFF
TGTGCCAGTAGTTACGCAGGGGGGGGCGGTGAGCAGTTCTTC
>TRBD2|TRBV5-1|NA|TRBJ2-1
CASSWGQVAGQRDEQFF
TGCGCCAGCAGTTGGGGTCAAGTAGCGGGCCAAAGAGATGAGCAGTTCTTC
>TRBD2|TRBV5-1|NA|TRBJ2-1
CASSMASGRAYNEQFF
TGCGCCAGCAGCATGGCTAGCGGGAGGGCATACAATGAGCAGTTCTTC
>NA|TRBV28|NA|TRBJ1-1
CASSRFGPNTEAFF
TGTGCCAGCAGTCGATTCGGGCCCAACACTGAAGCTTTCTTT
>NA|TRBV2|NA|TRBJ1-2
CAIKGGFSGYTF
TGTGCCATTAAAGGGGGTTTTAGTGGCTACACCTTC
>TRBD1|TRBV5-8|NA|TRBJ1-2
CASSTDRVYDYGYTF
TGTGCCAGCAGCACCGACAGGGTTTACGACTATGGCTACACCTTC
>NA|TRBV19|NA|TRBJ2-7
CASSLGRPGYEQYF
TGTGCCAGTAGTCTAGGACGGCCAGGGTACGAGCAGTACTTC
>NA|TRBV5-6|NA|TRBJ1-1
CASTPGSWGTEAFF
TGTGCCAGCACCCCGGGGTCGTGGGGCACTGAAGCTTTCTTT
>NA|TRBV27|few|TRBJ1-1
CASRNRVVATEAFF
TGTGCCAGCAGAAACAGGGTAGTGGCGACTGAAGCTTTCTTT
>NA|TRBV28|NA|TRBJ2-1
CASSLCCDSSGHLPIGPPHNEQFF
TGTGCCAGCAGTTTATGCTGCGACAGCTCCGGGCACCTCCCGATCGGCCCGCCTCACAATGAGCAGTTCTTC
>NA|TRBV15|NA|TRBJ2-1
CATSRETSWLSYNEQFF
TGTGCCACCAGCAGAGAAACTAGCTGGCTCTCCTACAATGAGCAGTTCTTC
>TRBD2|TRBV5-8|NA|TRBJ2-3
CASSLGGRGTDTQYF
TGTGCCAGCAGCTTGGGCGGGAGAGGCACAGATACGCAGTATTTT
>NA|TRBV9|NA|TRBJ1-2
CASSPPTLHNYGYTF
TGTGCCAGCAGCCCCCCCACCCTACACAACTATGGCTACACCTTC
>NA|TRBV28|once|TRBJ1-1
CASRGHQLNTEAFF
TGTGCCAGCAGAGGCCATCAACTGAACACTGAAGCTTTCTTT
>TRBD2|TRBV7-9|NA|TRBJ2-3
CASSLSTSGSTDTQYF
TGTGCCAGCAGCTTATCGACTAGCGGGAGTACAGATACGCAGTATTTT
>NA|TRBV30|NA|TRBJ1-4
CAWNPPDRLSNEKLFF
TGTGCCTGGAACCCCCCCGACAGGTTATCTAATGAAAAACTGTTTTTT